This T cell receptor (beta chain) is drawn from a study of human T cells and chemical hapten exposure. About the research overall: An approximately 2 cm by approximately 2 cm inner upper arm patch received 2% DPC for sensitization.

Time point described: patch test 3, about 24 weeks after DPC sensitization. The treatment was: therapeutic diphenylcyclopropenone sensitization with weekly scalp DPC. The CDR3 is made up of 15 amino acids. The V gene lost 2 bases and the J gene lost 6 bases, with 15 bases spanning the gap. This clonotype has a handful of counts. TCRdb ran MiXCR on the RACE reads and lists one entry per CDR3 protein. This table has 95,000 to 150,000 distinct CDR3 sequences, roughly 10% appearing once. The sample was whole blood, taken in connection with sensitization to the hapten diphenylcyclopropenone (DPC). This clonotype was sampled from a woman between 50 and 59 years old with alopecia areata. Some clones in this sample may be carry-over from other donors' samples. The chain carries TRBV12-3 or TRBV12-4 and TRBJ2-3; a weak D match, TRBD1 (6 bases). The CDR3 sequence: CASSLNGGTKDTQYF. CDR3 in DNA: TGTGCCAGCAGTTTAAATGGTGGGACAAAGGATACGCAGTATTTT.